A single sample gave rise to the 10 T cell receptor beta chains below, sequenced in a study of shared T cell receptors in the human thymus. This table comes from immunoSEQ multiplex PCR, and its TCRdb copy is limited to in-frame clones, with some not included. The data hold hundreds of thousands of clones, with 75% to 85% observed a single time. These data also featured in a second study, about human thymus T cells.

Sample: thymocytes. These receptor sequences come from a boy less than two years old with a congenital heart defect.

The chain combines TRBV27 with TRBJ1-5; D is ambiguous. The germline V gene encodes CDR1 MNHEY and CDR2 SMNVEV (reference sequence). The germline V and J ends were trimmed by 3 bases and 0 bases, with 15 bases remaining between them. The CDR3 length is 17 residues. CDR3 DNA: TGTGCCAGCAGTTTTGCGTTCCAACTGATTAGCAATCAGCCCCAGCATTTT. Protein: CASSFAFQLISNQPQHF.

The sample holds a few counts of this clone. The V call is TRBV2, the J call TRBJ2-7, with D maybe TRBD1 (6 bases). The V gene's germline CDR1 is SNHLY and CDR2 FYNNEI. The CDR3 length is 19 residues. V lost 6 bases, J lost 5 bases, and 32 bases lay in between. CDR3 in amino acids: CASSAPGQSASGSPNEQYF. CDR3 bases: TGTGCCAGCAGCGCGCCGGGACAATCAGCTTCGGGGTCGCCTAACGAGCAGTACTTC. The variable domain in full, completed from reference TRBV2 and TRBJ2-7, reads EPEVTQTPSHQVTQMGQEVILRCVPISNHLYFYWYRQILGQKVEFLVSFYNNEISEKSEIFDDQFSVERPDGSNFTLKIRSTKLEDSAMYFCASSAPGQSASGSPNEQYFGPGTRLTVT.

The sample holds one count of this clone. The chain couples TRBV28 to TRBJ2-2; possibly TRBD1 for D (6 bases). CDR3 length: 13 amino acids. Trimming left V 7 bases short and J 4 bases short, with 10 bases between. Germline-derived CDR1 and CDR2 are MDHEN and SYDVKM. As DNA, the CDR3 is TGTGCCAGCACCGGCAGGGGCACCGGGGAGCTGTTTTTT. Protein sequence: CASTGRGTGELFF.

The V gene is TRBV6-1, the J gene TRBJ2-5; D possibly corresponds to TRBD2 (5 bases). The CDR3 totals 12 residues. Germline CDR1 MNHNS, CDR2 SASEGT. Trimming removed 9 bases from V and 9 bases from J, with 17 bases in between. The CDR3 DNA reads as TGTGCCAGTGACGGACCAGAGGGTGCCCAGTACTTC. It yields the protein CASDGPEGAQYF.

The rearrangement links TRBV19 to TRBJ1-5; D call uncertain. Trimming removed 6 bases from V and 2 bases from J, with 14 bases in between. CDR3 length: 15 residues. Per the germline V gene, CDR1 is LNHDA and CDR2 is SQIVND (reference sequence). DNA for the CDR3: TGTGCCAGTAGGAGGGAGGTGTGGGGCAATCAGCCCCAGCATTTT. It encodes CASRREVWGNQPQHF.

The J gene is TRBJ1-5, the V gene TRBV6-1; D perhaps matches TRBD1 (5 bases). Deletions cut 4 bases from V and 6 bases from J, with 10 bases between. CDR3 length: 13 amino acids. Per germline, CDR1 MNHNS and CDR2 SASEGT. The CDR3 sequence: CASSAQVGQPQHF. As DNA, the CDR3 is TGTGCCAGCAGTGCACAGGTAGGTCAGCCCCAGCATTTT.

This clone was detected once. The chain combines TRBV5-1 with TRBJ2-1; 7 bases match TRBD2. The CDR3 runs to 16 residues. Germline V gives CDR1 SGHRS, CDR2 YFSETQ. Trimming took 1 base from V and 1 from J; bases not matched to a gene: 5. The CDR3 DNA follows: TGCGCCAGCAGCTTGCCAGGGACTACTTCCTACAATGAGCAGTTCTTC. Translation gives CASSLPGTTSYNEQFF.

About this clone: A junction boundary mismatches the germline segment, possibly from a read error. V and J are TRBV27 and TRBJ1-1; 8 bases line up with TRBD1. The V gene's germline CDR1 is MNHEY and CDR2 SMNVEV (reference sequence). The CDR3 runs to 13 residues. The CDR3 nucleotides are TGTGCCAGCCGGACAGGGATGAAGACTGAAGCTTTCTTT. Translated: CASRTGMKTEAFF.

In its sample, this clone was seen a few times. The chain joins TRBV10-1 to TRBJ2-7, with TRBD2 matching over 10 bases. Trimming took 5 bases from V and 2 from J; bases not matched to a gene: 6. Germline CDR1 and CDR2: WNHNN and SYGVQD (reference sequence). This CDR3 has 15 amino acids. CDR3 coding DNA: TGCGCCAGCAGTCCTAGCGGGAGTGGTCCCTACGAGCAGTACTTC. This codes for CASSPSGSGPYEQYF.

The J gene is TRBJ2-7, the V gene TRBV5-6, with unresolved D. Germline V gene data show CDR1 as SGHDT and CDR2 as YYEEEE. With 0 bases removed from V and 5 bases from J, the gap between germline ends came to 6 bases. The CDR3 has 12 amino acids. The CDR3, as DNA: TGTGCCAGCAGCTTGGATAGCCACGAGCAGTACTTC. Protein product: CASSLDSHEQYF.